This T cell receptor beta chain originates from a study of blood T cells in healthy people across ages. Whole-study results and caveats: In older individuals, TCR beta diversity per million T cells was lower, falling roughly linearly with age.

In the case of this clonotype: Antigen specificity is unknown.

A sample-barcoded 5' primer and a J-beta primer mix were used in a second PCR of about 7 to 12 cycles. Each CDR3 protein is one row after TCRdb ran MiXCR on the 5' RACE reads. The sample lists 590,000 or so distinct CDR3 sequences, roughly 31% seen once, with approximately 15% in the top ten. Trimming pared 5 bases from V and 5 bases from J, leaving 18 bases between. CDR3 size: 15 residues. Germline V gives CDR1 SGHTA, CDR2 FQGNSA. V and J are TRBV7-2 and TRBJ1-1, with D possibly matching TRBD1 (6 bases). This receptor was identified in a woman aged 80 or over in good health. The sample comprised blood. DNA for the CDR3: TGTGCCAGCAGCCCCTCGCAGGGGTTCGGGACTGAAGCTTTCTTT. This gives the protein CASSPSQGFGTEAFF.